The sequence of this T cell receptor (beta chain) was determined in a study of shared clonotypes between healthy human individuals. V gave up 7 bases and J gave up 10 bases; unmatched junction bases: 15. There are 14 residues in the CDR3. CDR1 is LNHDA and CDR2 is SQIVND in the germline V gene (reference sequence). This clone showed up just a few times. TCRdb's table, derived via immunoSEQ multiplex PCR, lists solely in-frame clones and lacks some. The top ten hold 11% of the sample, which has approximately 240,000 clones, under 80% seen once. V usage is TRBV19 and J usage is TRBJ1-2, with 7 bases lining up with TRBD1. The sequenced material came from memory CD4+ T cells sorted from blood. The subset here: CD45RA-negative fraction. The receptor was derived from a man aged 25 to 40 in good health. CDR3 coding DNA: TGTGCCAGTACTTTTACGACTAACAGGGGAATCTACACCTTC. Protein sequence: CASTFTTNRGIYTF.